This T cell receptor (beta chain) is from a study of T cell clonotyping in hematopoietic cell transplantation. Study results and limitations: Broader posttransplant TCR repertoire diversity was predicted by graft donor and pretransplant recipient Inverse Simpson Index values. At the given depth, recipient repertoires were over 95% de novo clonotypes. Recipient TCR diversity dropped after transplant; expanded clonotypes rose from day 30 to 180.

Germline lookup yields CDR1 SNHLY and CDR2 FYNNEI. The CDR3 is made up of 13 amino acids. Trimming shortened V by 5 bases and J by 11 bases, and 17 bases separated the two germline ends. Notes on this clone: The antigen is unknown.

Recipient blood drawn about 28 days pretransplant and days 30, 100, 180 after. The data were produced by immunoSEQ multiplex PCR, yet TCRdb's version contains in-frame clones alone and is incomplete. In the table there are over 4,500 clones, roughly two thirds of which are singletons. The chain links TRBV2 to TRBJ2-3; D may correspond to TRBD1 or TRBD2 (6 bases each). The material sequenced was PBMCs, taken 100 days after allogeneic stem cell transplant. This TCR was sampled from a female patient aged 50 to 65 who had an allogeneic stem cell transplant, so the T cells may come from the graft donor. Some clones in this sample may be carry-over from other donors' samples. The CDR3 DNA reads as TGTGCCAGCAGTCCTGAGGGGGGCCACGTGCAGTATTTT. Its translation is CASSPEGGHVQYF.